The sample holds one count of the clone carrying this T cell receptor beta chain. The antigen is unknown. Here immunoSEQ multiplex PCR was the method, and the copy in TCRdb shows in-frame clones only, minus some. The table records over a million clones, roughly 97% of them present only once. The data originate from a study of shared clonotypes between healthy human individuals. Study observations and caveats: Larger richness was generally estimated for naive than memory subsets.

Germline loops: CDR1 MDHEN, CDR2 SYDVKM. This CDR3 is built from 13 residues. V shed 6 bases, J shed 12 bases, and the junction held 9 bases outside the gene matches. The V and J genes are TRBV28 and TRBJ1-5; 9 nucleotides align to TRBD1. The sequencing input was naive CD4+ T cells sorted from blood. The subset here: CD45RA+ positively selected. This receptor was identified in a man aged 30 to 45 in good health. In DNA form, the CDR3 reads TGTGCCAGCAGCTCCACAGGGGGCGGGAGCCAGCATTTT. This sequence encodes CASSSTGGGSQHF.